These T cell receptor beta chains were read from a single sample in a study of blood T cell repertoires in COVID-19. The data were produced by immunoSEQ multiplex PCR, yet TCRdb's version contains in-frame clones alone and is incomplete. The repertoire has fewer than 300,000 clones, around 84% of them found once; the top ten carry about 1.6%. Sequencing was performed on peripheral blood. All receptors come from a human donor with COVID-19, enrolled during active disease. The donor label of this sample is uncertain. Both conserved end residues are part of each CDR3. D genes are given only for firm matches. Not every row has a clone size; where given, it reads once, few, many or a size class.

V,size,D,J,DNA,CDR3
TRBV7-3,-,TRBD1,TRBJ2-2,TGTGCCAGCAGCTTACAACAGGGGGCCCCCGGGGAGCTGTTTTTT,CASSLQQGAPGELFF
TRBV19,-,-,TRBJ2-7,TGTGCCAGTAGTACTCCGGGTAGCCGAGGGTCGTACGAGCAGTACTTC,CASSTPGSRGSYEQYF
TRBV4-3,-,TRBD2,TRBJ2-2,TGCGCCAGCAGCCAAGTGAGGGCGGGAGGGTACGACGGGGAGCTGTTTTTT,CASSQVRAGGYDGELFF
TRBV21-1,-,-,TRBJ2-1,TGTGCCAGCAGCTCCCGGGACAGGGGGCGCGAGCCACCTGATGGAGAGCAGTTCTTC,CASSSRDRGREPPDGEQFF
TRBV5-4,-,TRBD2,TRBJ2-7,TGTGCCAGCAGCCCAGGGTCTAGCGGGAGTTTCCTCGAGCAGTACTTC,CASSPGSSGSFLEQYF
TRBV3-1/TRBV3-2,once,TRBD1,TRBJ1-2,TGTGCCAGCAGCTTGCCGGGACAGACTTATGGCTACACCTTC,CASSLPGQTYGYTF
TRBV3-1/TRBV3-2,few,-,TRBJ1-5,TGTGCCAGCAGCCAAGCCAATACAGGACAGCCCCAGCATTTT,CASSQANTGQPQHF
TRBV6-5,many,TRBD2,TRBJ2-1,TGTGCCAGCATTCGAATGCTAGCGGGAGGTAATGAGCAGTTCTTC,CASIRMLAGGNEQFF
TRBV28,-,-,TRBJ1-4,TGTGCCAGCAGTTTTTCGGGCAGGGGCGAACCCAATGAAAAACTGTTTTTT,CASSFSGRGEPNEKLFF
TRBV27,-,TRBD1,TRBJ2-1,TGTGCCAGCAGTTTTAACAGGGGTGTTTACAATGAGCAGTTCTTC,CASSFNRGVYNEQFF
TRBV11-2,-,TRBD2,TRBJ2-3,TGTGCCAGCAGCTCGGGGGCTAGCGGGAGCCAGACGCAGTATTTT,CASSSGASGSQTQYF
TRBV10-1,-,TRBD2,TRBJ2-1,TGCGCCAGCAGTGGGGTACCAGGACTAGCGGGCTCCTACAATGAGCAGTTCTTC,CASSGVPGLAGSYNEQFF
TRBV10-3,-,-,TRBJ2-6,TGTGCCATCACTACCGGATCGGGCTCTGGGGCCAACGTCCTGACTTTC,CAITTGSGSGANVLTF
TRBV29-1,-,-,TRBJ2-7,TGCAGCGTTGGGACAGCCAGACACGAGCAGTACTTC,CSVGTARHEQYF
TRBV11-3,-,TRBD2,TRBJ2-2,TGTGCCAGCAGCTTAGGAACTAGCGGGAGTCCCGGGGAGCTGTTTTTT,CASSLGTSGSPGELFF
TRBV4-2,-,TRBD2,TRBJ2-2,TGTGCCAGCAGCCCATTGACTAGCGGGAGCGTCGGCGGGGAGCTGTTTTTT,CASSPLTSGSVGGELFF
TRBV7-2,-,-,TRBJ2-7,TGTGCCAGCAGCCCAACACAGAATTTTGGCGAGCAGTACTTC,CASSPTQNFGEQYF
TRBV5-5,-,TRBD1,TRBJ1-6,TGTGCCAGCAGCTTGAGGACAGGGGGCAATTCACCCCTCCACTTT,CASSLRTGGNSPLHF
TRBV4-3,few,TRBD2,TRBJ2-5,TGCGCCAGCAGCCCCGGACTAGCGGGAGGGGGACAAGAGACCCAGTACTTC,CASSPGLAGGGQETQYF
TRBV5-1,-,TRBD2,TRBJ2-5,TGCGCCAGCAGCTTGGCCGGGCTAGCGGGGCAAGAGACCCAGTACTTC,CASSLAGLAGQETQYF
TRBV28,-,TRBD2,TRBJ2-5,TGTGCCAGCAGTAAACCGGGACTAGCGTGGACCCAGTACTTC,CASSKPGLAWTQYF
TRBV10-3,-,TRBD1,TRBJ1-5,TGTGCCATCAGCCAGACAGGGGGTAGCAATCAGCCCCAGCATTTT,CAISQTGGSNQPQHF
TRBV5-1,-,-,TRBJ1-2,TGCGCCAGCAGCTTGGGTGCGTTTCAGAGTAAGACGGACAGTACCTTC,CASSLGAFQSKTDSTF
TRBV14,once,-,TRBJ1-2,TGTGCCAGCAGCCCCGGACAGACATATGGCTACACCTTC,CASSPGQTYGYTF
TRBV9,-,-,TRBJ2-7,TGTGCCAGCAGCGTAGATACAGGTCTCTTGCCCTACGAGCAGTACTTC,CASSVDTGLLPYEQYF
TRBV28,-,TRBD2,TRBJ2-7,TGTGCCAGCAGACGACAGGGACCGAGACTAGCGGACGAGCAGTACTTC,CASRRQGPRLADEQYF
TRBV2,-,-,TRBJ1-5,TGTGCCAGCACCCCACAGCGGGCTACAAATCAGCCCCAGCATTTT,CASTPQRATNQPQHF
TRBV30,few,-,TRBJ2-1,TGTGCCTGGAGTTCACAGGAAGACGAGCAGTTCTTC,CAWSSQEDEQFF
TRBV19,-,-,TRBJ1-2,TGTGCCAGTAGTATAGCAGGACAGAACTATGGCTACACCTTC,CASSIAGQNYGYTF
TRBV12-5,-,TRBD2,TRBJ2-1,TGTGCTAGTGGCCCAGGGACTAGCGGGAGGGCCGGTAATGAGCAGTTCTTC,CASGPGTSGRAGNEQFF
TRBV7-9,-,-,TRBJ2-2,TGTGCCAGCAGCCTAGGGGCAGCGAACACCGGGGAGCTGTTTTTT,CASSLGAANTGELFF
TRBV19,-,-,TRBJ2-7,TGTGCCAGTAGTATAGATCCCCCGGCGGGGAGCTCCTACGAGCAGTACTTC,CASSIDPPAGSSYEQYF
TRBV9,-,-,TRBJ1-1,TGTGCCAGCAGCGTAGTTGGGGGCACTAAGAACACTGAAGCTTTCTTT,CASSVVGGTKNTEAFF
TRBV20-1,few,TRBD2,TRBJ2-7,TGCAGTGCTAGTGCCGCTAGCGGGGGGCTAGGGCAGTACTTC,CSASAASGGLGQYF
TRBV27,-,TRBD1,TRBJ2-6,TGTGCCAGCAGTTTATCGCACTTTCTGGGACAGGGTCCCTCTGGGGCCAACGTCCTGACTTTC,CASSLSHFLGQGPSGANVLTF
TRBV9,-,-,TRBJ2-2,TGTGCCAGCAGCGTAGCGGGGATAACCGGGGAGCTGTTTTTT,CASSVAGITGELFF
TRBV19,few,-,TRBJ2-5,TGTGCCAGTAGTATAGGCACTACGGAGACCCAGTACTTC,CASSIGTTETQYF
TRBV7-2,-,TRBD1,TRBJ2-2,TGTGCCAGCAGCCCGTGGGACAGGGAGGGTACCGGGGAGCTGTTTTTT,CASSPWDREGTGELFF
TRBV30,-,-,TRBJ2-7,TGTGCCTCTGGGGGGTGGGGGGCCTACGAGCAGTACTTC,CASGGWGAYEQYF
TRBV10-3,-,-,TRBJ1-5,TGTGCCATCAGTGACGGGGGGCGCGGGAGCAATCAGCCCCAGCATTTT,CAISDGGRGSNQPQHF
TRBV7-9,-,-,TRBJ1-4,TGTGCCAGCAGCTTATGGCCTGACAGTGAAAATGAAAAACTGTTTTTT,CASSLWPDSENEKLFF
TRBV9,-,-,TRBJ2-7,TGTGCCAGCAGCGTAGGTACAGGCGAGCAGTACTTC,CASSVGTGEQYF
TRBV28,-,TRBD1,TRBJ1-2,TGTGCCAGCAGTTTTAGGAGACAGGGCCTCTATGGCTACACCTTC,CASSFRRQGLYGYTF